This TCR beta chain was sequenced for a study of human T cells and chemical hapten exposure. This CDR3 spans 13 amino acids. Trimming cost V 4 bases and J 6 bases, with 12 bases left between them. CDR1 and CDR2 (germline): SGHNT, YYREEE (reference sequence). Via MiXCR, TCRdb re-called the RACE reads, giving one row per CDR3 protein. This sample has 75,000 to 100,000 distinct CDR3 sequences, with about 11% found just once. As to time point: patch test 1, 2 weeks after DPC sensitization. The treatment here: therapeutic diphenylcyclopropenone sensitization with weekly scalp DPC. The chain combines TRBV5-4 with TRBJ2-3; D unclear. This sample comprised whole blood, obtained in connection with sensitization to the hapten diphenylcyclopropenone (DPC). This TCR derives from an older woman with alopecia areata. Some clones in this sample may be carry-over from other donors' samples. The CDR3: CASSPTPGDTQYF. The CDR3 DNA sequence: TGTGCCAGCAGCCCGACTCCCGGGGATACGCAGTATTTT.